The rows below give T cell receptor beta chains drawn from one sample of a study of cytomegalovirus exposure and HLA in healthy donors. The data were produced by immunoSEQ multiplex PCR, yet TCRdb's version contains in-frame clones alone and is incomplete. This table holds some 190,000 clones, around 67% found once. Sample: PBMCs. Receptors were obtained from a woman under 40 in good health and CMV-seropositive. Both conserved end residues are part of each CDR3. D genes are given only for firm matches. Clone size is not always given. Where it is, it says once, few, many or a class for expanded clones.

TRBV7-9	TRBJ2-2	few	TRBD2	TGTGCCAGCAGCTCACTCGGAGCAGGGACTATCACCGGGGAGCTGTTTTTT	CASSSLGAGTITGELFF
TRBV7-9	TRBJ1-2	-	TRBD1	TGTGCCAGCAGCCTAGGGGACAGGGGAATCTATGGCTACACCTTC	CASSLGDRGIYGYTF
TRBV4-1	TRBJ2-5	-	TRBD2	TGCGCCAGCAGCCCCCAGCGGGAGGTAGAGACCCAGTACTTC	CASSPQREVETQYF
TRBV28	TRBJ2-7	-	-	TGTGCCAGCACCACCCCACACCAAGCAGGGCGGTACGAGCAGTACTTC	CASTTPHQAGRYEQYF
TRBV14	TRBJ2-1	-	-	TGTGCCAGCAGCGTAAACTCCTACAATGAGCAGTTCTTC	CASSVNSYNEQFF
TRBV28	TRBJ2-7	-	TRBD1	TGTGCCAGCAGTTTCCAGGGGGCAGGCTCCTACGAGCAGTACTTC	CASSFQGAGSYEQYF
TRBV5-4	TRBJ2-7	few	-	TGTGCCAGCACCCCGGACTCAAGCTCCGGCCCACCCTACGAGCAGTACTTC	CASTPDSSSGPPYEQYF
TRBV27	TRBJ1-5	-	-	TGTGCCAGCAGTTTCACAGCCACAGGCAATCAGCCCCAGCATTTT	CASSFTATGNQPQHF
TRBV18	TRBJ1-2	-	-	TGTGCCAGCTCAGAGATAAGAGGGCACTATGGCTACACCTTC	CASSEIRGHYGYTF
TRBV10-3	TRBJ2-7	-	-	TGTGCCATTAGTGAAGGGAGAGGGGAGCAGTACTTC	CAISEGRGEQYF
TRBV5-1	TRBJ2-3	few	-	TGCGCCAGCAGCTTGATCGGGCCGGGGACAGATACGCAGTATTTT	CASSLIGPGTDTQYF
TRBV14	TRBJ2-3	few	-	TGTGCCAGCAGCCAGTGGACGGGAGCAGATACGCAGTATTTT	CASSQWTGADTQYF
TRBV29-1	TRBJ2-7	medium-sized	TRBD2	TGCAGCGTTTCCGGGCGACCCGGGACTAGCGGGAGCGGCGAGCAGTACTTC	CSVSGRPGTSGSGEQYF
TRBV6-4	TRBJ2-2	-	-	TGTGCCAGCAGTGACGGGGGGATAAACACCGGGGAGTTGTTTTTT	CASSDGGINTGELFF
TRBV28	TRBJ1-5	-	TRBD1	TGTGCCAGCAGTTCCGGACAGGGCGGAATTCAGCCCCAGCATTTT	CASSSGQGGIQPQHF
TRBV11-3	TRBJ2-1	few	-	TGTGCCAGCAGTTATACAGCATGGAATGAGCAGTTCTTC	CASSYTAWNEQFF
TRBV7-2	TRBJ2-2	-	-	TGTGCCAGCAGCTTGACTTCCGGGAACACCGGGGAGCTGTTTTTT	CASSLTSGNTGELFF
TRBV5-1	TRBJ2-2	-	-	TGCGCCAGCAGCCAGCCACGGCGGGAAACGAACACCGGGGAGCTGTTTTTT	CASSQPRRETNTGELFF